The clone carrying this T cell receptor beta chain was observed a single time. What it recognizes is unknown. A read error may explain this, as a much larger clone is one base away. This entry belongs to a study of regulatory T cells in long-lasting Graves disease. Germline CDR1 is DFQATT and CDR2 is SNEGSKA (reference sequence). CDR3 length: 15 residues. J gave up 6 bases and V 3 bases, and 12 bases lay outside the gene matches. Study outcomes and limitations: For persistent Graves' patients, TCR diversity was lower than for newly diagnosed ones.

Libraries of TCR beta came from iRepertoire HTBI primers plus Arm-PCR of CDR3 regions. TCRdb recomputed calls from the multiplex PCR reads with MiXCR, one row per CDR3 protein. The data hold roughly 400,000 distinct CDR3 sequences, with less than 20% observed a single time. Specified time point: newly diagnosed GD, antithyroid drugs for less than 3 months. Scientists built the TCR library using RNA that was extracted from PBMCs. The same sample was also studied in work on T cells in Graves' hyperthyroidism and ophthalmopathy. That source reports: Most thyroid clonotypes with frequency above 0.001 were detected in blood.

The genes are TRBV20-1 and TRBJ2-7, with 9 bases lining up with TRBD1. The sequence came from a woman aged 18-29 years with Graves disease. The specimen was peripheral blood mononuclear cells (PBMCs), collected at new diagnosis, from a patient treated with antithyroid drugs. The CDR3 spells CSASGTGKGACEQYF. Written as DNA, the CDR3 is TGCAGTGCTAGTGGGACAGGGAAGGGGGCCTGCGAGCAGTACTTC.